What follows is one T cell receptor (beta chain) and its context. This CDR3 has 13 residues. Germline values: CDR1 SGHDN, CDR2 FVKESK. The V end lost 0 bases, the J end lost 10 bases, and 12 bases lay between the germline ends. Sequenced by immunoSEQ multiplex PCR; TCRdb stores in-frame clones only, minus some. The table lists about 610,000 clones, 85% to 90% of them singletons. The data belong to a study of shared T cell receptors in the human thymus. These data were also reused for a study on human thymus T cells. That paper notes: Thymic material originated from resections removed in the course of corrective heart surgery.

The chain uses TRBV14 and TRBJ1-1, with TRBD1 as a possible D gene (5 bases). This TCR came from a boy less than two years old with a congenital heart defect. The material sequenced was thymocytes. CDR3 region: CASSQDRGVRAFF. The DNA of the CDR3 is TGTGCCAGCAGCCAAGATAGGGGCGTGAGAGCTTTCTTT.